The 21 T cell receptor beta chains given below trace back to one sample, sequenced in a study of cytomegalovirus exposure and HLA in healthy donors. Sequencing used immunoSEQ multiplex PCR; TCRdb keeps in-frame clones, though not all of them. The sample lists 100,000 or so clones, approximately 88% seen once, with around 3.9% in the top ten. Sequencing input: PBMCs. These receptors were collected from a woman younger than 45 in good health and CMV-seronegative.

The chain carries TRBV4-3 and TRBJ1-5, with D unresolved. From germline, CDR1 is LGHNA and CDR2 YSLEER. The ends were cut back, 0 bases at V and 11 bases at J, with 20 bases in the middle. The length of the CDR3 is 16 residues. CDR3 protein: CASSQDWEQVRVAQHF. CDR3 nucleotides: TGCGCCAGCAGCCAAGATTGGGAGCAGGTCCGTGTGGCCCAGCATTTT.

V is TRBV19 and J is TRBJ1-2; 7 nucleotides line up with TRBD1. V lost 5 bases to trimming and J lost 7 bases; unmatched junction nucleotides: 10. The CDR3 runs to 14 residues. Per the germline V gene, CDR1 is LNHDA and CDR2 is SQIVND (reference sequence). The CDR3 nucleotides are TGTGCCAGTAGTTTCCACAGGGGCCTCTCTGGCTACACCTTC. Its protein is CASSFHRGLSGYTF.

V usage is TRBV4-1 and J usage is TRBJ2-5, with 8 bases identical to TRBD2. The germline CDR1 and CDR2 sequences are MGHRA and YSYEKL. Trimming took 1 base from V and 1 from J; bases not matched to a gene: 8. The CDR3 sequence is 17 residues long. The DNA of the CDR3 is TGCGCCAGCAGCCAAGCATTCGGGGGGGCCGCCCAAGAGACCCAGTACTTC. This sequence encodes CASSQAFGGAAQETQYF.

V and J are TRBV4-1 and TRBJ2-5; tentative D call: TRBD2 (6 bases). V lost 2 bases and J 2 bases, leaving 12 bases between the germline ends. The CDR3 runs to 15 residues. Per the germline V gene, CDR1 is MGHRA and CDR2 is YSYEKL. CDR3 loop: CASSQLASEQETQYF. For the CDR3, the DNA is TGCGCCAGCAGCCAATTAGCTAGCGAGCAAGAGACCCAGTACTTC.

The chain links TRBV6-6 to TRBJ2-3; 7 nucleotides match TRBD1. Trimming at V came to 7 bases and at J to 3 bases, leaving 13 bases not matched to a gene. The V gene's germline CDR1 is MNHNY and CDR2 SVGAGI (reference sequence). The CDR3 extends over 16 amino acids. The CDR3 DNA is TGTGCCAGCACCCAACGGCTAGGGGGCGGGACAGATACGCAGTATTTT. Its protein product is CASTQRLGGGTDTQYF.

The V gene is TRBV12-2, the J gene TRBJ2-4; the listed D gene, TRBD1, was not tested against the DNA. TRBV12-2 is deemed a pseudogene. The CDR3 covers 13 residues. This CDR3 reads CASSPGDRRIQYF. CDR3 bases: TGTGCCAGCAGCCCCGGGGACAGGAGAATTCAGTACTTC.

This chain links TRBV28 with TRBJ1-5, with D maybe TRBD1 (6 bases). The CDR3 length is 15 residues. The germline gives CDR1 MDHEN, CDR2 SYDVKM. Trimming removed 3 bases at V and 7 bases at J, with 16 bases between. DNA for the CDR3: TGTGCCAGCAGTTTTCAGTTAGGGGGAGCCCAGCCCCAGCATTTT. This codes for CASSFQLGGAQPQHF.

The chain has TRBV6-6 and TRBJ1-2; TRBD1 aligns across 7 bases. Losses at the gene ends were 5 bases for V and 4 bases for J; bases not matched to a gene: 10. The CDR3 is 15 amino acids. The germline CDR1 and CDR2 sequences are MNHNY and SVGAGI (reference sequence). The CDR3 spells CASSKSGQTLYGYTF. CDR3 sequence (DNA): TGTGCCAGCAGTAAATCGGGACAGACTCTCTATGGCTACACCTTC.

The V call is TRBV28, the J call TRBJ1-5; a possible D gene is TRBD1 (6 bases). Trimming stripped 6 bases from V and 5 bases from J, with 20 bases between. CDR3 length equals 16 residues. Germline loops: CDR1 MDHEN, CDR2 SYDVKM. The CDR3 DNA is TGTGCCAGCAGCTGGGGGGGGCAGGGGACCTATCAGCCCCAGCATTTT. Encoded protein: CASSWGGQGTYQPQHF.

The chain carries TRBV9 and TRBJ1-1, with TRBD1 as a possible D gene (6 bases). Germline-derived CDR1 and CDR2 are SGDLS and YYNGEE. Trimming pared 0 bases from V and 6 bases from J, leaving 18 bases between. The CDR3 loop spans 16 amino acids. CDR3 in DNA: TGTGCCAGCAGCGTAGCCTTAGGGGGGGCAGGCGCTGAAGCTTTCTTT. Amino acids: CASSVALGGAGAEAFF.

J is TRBJ2-5 and V is TRBV6-1; possibly TRBD2 for D (6 bases). CDR3 length: 15 residues. CDR1 is MNHNS, CDR2 SASEGT, per germline. Trimming left V 7 bases short and J 5 bases short, with 20 bases between. DNA for the CDR3: TGTGCCAGCATTTCCGGCCCCGGGGGAGGCGAGACCCAGTACTTC. It translates to CASISGPGGGETQYF.

The rearrangement uses TRBV2 and TRBJ2-7; TRBD2 matches 12 bases. V lost 1 base to trimming and J lost 9 bases; unmatched junction nucleotides: 10. The CDR3 length is 16 residues. CDR1 and CDR2 from the germline V gene are SNHLY and FYNNEI. The CDR3 DNA reads TGTGCCAGCAGTGAAGACCGACTAGCGGGAGAAAAAGTGCAGTACTTC. It codes for CASSEDRLAGEKVQYF.

The CDR3 protein is CATRTVSGYTF. DNA for the CDR3: TGTGCCACCAGGACAGTGAGCGGCTACACCTTC. The chain has TRBV19 and TRBJ1-2; D is perhaps TRBD1 (6 bases). CDR3 size: 11 residues. Trimming shortened V by 10 bases and J by 8 bases, and 14 bases separated the two germline ends. Germline CDR1 is LNHDA and CDR2 is SQIVND (reference sequence).

V is TRBV6-1 and J is TRBJ2-5, with TRBD1 identical over 8 bases. The CDR3 spans 15 residues. Germline CDR1 MNHNS, CDR2 SASEGT. V shed 2 bases and J 0 bases; nucleotides not matched to a gene: 2. CDR3 sequence reads: CASSEWDRYQETQYF. CDR3 DNA sequence: TGTGCCAGCAGTGAATGGGACAGGTACCAAGAGACCCAGTACTTC.

The chain carries TRBV18 and TRBJ2-2; no reliable D call. The CDR3 is 15 residues long. With 2 bases removed from V and 0 bases from J, the gap between germline ends came to 7 bases. Germline CDR1 is KGHSH and CDR2 is LQKENI. CDR3 nucleotides: TGTGCCAGCTCACCAAGCACCCCGAACACCGGGGAGCTGTTTTTT. This sequence encodes CASSPSTPNTGELFF.

V and J are TRBV18 and TRBJ2-7; the D gene is possibly TRBD1 (5 bases). This CDR3 comprises 14 residues. Germline V gene lookup returns CDR1 KGHSH and CDR2 LQKENI. V lost 1 base to trimming and J lost 2 bases, with 9 bases between them. The CDR3 region is CASSPRRGPYEQYF. The CDR3 DNA is TGTGCCAGCTCACCACGAAGGGGTCCCTACGAGCAGTACTTC.

This clone was recorded only once. The chain carries TRBV5-6 and TRBJ2-3; 8 positions agree with TRBD1. The CDR3 sequence is 15 residues long. The junction had 5 bases not matched to a gene; V was cut back by 1 base and J by 4 bases. From germline, CDR1 is SGHDT and CDR2 YYEEEE. Here the CDR3 reads CASSLRTGWADTQYF. The DNA for the CDR3 is TGTGCCAGCAGCTTGAGGACAGGGTGGGCAGATACGCAGTATTTT.

This clone was seen a single time. The rearrangement joins TRBV7-8 to TRBJ2-5; a weak D match, TRBD2 (6 bases). Germline V lookup: CDR1 SGHVS, CDR2 FQNEAQ. The CDR3 is made up of 13 amino acids. V lost 3 bases and J 5 bases, leaving 10 bases between the germline ends. CDR3 sequence reads: CASSLPGVETQYF. The CDR3 DNA sequence: TGTGCCAGCAGCTTGCCGGGGGTGGAGACCCAGTACTTC.

The chain employs TRBV28 and TRBJ2-7; tentatively, D is TRBD1 (5 bases). CDR3 size: 16 residues. Germline V lookup: CDR1 MDHEN, CDR2 SYDVKM. V was cut by 2 bases and J by 0 bases, with 14 bases left in between. CDR3: CASSLGQSGFSYEQYF. The CDR3 coding sequence is TGTGCCAGCAGTTTAGGACAATCAGGATTCTCCTACGAGCAGTACTTC.

This clone has only one observation. This rearrangement joins TRBV4-3 to TRBJ1-5; D is undetermined. There are 13 residues in the CDR3. In germline, CDR1 is LGHNA, CDR2 YSLEER. The ends were cut back, 0 bases at V and 7 bases at J, with 7 bases in the middle. CDR3 DNA: TGCGCCAGCAGCCAAGATTTAGTCCAGCCCCAGCATTTT. Its translation: CASSQDLVQPQHF.

The chain carries TRBV9 and TRBJ2-3; 7 bases map to TRBD2. CDR1 is SGDLS, CDR2 YYNGEE, per germline. The CDR3 length is 16 residues. The J segment lost 6 bases and the V segment lost 3 bases, leaving 13 bases of the junction unmatched. Here the CDR3 DNA reads TGTGCCAGCAGCGCGGCCGCACGGGGGGATCGGGATACGCAGTATTTT. Its translation is CASSAAARGDRDTQYF.